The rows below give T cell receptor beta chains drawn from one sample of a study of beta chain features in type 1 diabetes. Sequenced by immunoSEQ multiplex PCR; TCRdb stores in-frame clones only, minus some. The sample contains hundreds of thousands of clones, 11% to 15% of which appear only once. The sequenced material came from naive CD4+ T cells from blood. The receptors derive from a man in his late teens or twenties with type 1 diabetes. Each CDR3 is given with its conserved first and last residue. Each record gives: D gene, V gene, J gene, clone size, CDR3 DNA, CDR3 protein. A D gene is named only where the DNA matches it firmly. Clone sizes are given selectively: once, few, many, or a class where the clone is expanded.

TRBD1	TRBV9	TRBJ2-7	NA	TGTGCCAGCAGCCGGGGACAGGGCTACGAGCAGTACTTC	CASSRGQGYEQYF
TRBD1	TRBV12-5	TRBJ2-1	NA	TGTGCTAGTGGCCCTAGACAGGGGAGCTCCTACAATGAGCAGTTCTTC	CASGPRQGSSYNEQFF
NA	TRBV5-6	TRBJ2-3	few	TGTGCCAGCACTCACACTCGCTGGGAAAGCACAGATACGCAGTATTTT	CASTHTRWESTDTQYF
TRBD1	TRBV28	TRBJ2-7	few	TGTGCCAGCAGTACATTGGACAGGGTCTACGAGCAGTACTTC	CASSTLDRVYEQYF
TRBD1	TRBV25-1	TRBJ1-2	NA	TGTGCCAGCAGTGAAGTGAGGGGGCCGACCACCTATGGCTACACCTTC	CASSEVRGPTTYGYTF
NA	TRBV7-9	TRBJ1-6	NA	TGTGCCAGCGGGTCCCAGGGGAATTCACCCCTCCACTTT	CASGSQGNSPLHF
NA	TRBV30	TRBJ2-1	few	TGTGCCTGGAACGCACAGATGGGTGAGCAGTTCTTC	CAWNAQMGEQFF
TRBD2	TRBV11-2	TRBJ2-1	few	TGTGCCAGCAGCTTACTAGCGGGGGCATCCTACAATGAGCAGTTCTTC	CASSLLAGASYNEQFF
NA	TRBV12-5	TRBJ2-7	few	TGTGCTAGTGGTTTGGGCACGGGAGACGAGCAGTACTTC	CASGLGTGDEQYF
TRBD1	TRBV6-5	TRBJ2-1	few	TGTGCCAGCAGTTACTCCGTCGACAGGGGGTGTGTCTTC	CASSYSVDRGCVF
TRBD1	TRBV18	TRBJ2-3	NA	TGTGCCAGCTCGCCGGACAGGGAGACGCAGTATTTT	CASSPDRETQYF
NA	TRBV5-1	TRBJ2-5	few	TGCGCCAGCAGTTTGGGGGAAGAGACCCAGTACTTC	CASSLGEETQYF
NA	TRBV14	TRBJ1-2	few	TGTGCCAGCAGCCGAGGGGCGGGGGCCTATGGCTACACCTTC	CASSRGAGAYGYTF
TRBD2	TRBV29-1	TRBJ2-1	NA	TGCAGCGCCAGTTCCGATAGCGGGACCCTCGGGGCGCGTGAGCAGTTCTTC	CSASSDSGTLGAREQFF
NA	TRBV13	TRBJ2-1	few	TGTGCCAGCAGCTTAAAGGAACTTGAGCAGTTCTTC	CASSLKELEQFF
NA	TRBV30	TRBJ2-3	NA	TGTGCCTGGAGTGGAGGGACCCCTCTCCGGGATACGCAGTATTTT	CAWSGGTPLRDTQYF
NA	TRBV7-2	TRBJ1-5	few	TGTGCCAGCAGCTTAGCTGGAAGAGGGGGAGGCAATCAGCCCCAGCATTTT	CASSLAGRGGGNQPQHF
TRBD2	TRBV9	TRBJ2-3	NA	TGTGCCAGCGCATGGCGGGGGGCCTTAGATACGCAGTATTTT	CASAWRGALDTQYF
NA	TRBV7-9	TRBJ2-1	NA	TGTGCCAGCAGCTCTACAGGGAACAATGAGCAGTTCTTC	CASSSTGNNEQFF
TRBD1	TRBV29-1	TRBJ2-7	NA	TGCAGCGCCCGGGACAGCTCCTACGAGCAGTACTTC	CSARDSSYEQYF
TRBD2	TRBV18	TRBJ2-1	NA	TGTGCCAGCTCACCACGAGGACTAGCGGGAGGAACCTACAATGAGCAGTTCTTC	CASSPRGLAGGTYNEQFF
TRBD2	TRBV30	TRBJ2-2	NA	TGTGCCTGGAGGGGAGGGGTCCCCGGGGAGCTGTTTTTT	CAWRGGVPGELFF
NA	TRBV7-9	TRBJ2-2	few	TGTGCCAGCAGCCGACCGGGCAGCACCGGGGAGCTGTTTTTT	CASSRPGSTGELFF
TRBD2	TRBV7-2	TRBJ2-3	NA	TGTGCCAGCAGCTTAGTAGCGGGGGGCACAGATACGCAGTATTTT	CASSLVAGGTDTQYF
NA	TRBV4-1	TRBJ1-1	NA	TGCGCCAGCAGCCAAGATAGTTTCCAGGGCACTGAAGCTTTCTTT	CASSQDSFQGTEAFF
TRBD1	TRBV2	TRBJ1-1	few	TGTGCCAGCAGTGTACAGGGGGCGCGCACTGAAGCTTTCTTT	CASSVQGARTEAFF
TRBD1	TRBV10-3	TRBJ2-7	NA	TGTGCCACCCGGGACAGGGACTCCTACGAGCAGTACTTC	CATRDRDSYEQYF
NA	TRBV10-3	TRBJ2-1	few	TGTGCCATCAGGGATCCGGGACGGATCTACAATGAGCAGTTCTTC	CAIRDPGRIYNEQFF
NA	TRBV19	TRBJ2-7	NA	TGTGCCAGTACCCCCACTCCATCAGGGGACCACGAGCAGTACTTC	CASTPTPSGDHEQYF
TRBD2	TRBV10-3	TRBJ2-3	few	TGTGCCATCACTCCTAGCGGGGACACAGATACGCAGTATTTT	CAITPSGDTDTQYF
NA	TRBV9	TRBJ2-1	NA	TGTGCCAGCACCGTGGGCTGGTCTGGGGGTGAGCAGTTCTTC	CASTVGWSGGEQFF
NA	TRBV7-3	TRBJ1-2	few	TGTGCCAGCAGCTTAACGACGACAGGCCAGGTCGGTGGCTACACCTTC	CASSLTTTGQVGGYTF
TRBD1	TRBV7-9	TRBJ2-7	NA	TGTGCCAGCAGCTTACGAGACAGGGCGGGCGAGCAGTACTTC	CASSLRDRAGEQYF
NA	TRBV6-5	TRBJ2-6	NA	TGTGCCAGCAGTTACTGGGTATCTGGGGCCAACGTCCTGACTTTC	CASSYWVSGANVLTF
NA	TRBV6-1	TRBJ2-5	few	TGTGCCAGCAGTGAAGAAATCGACGGGGGCGCACGGCGGACCCAGTACTTC	CASSEEIDGGARRTQYF
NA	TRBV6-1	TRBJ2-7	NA	TGTGCCAGCAGTGAATCACAGGTCTCCTACGAGCAGTACTTC	CASSESQVSYEQYF
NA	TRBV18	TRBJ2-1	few	TGTGCCAGCTCACCGGGCCGGAAACCTGAGCAGTTCTTC	CASSPGRKPEQFF
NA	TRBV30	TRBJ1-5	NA	TGTGCCTGGAGTACAGGGTGGTTTCAGCCCCAGCATTTT	CAWSTGWFQPQHF
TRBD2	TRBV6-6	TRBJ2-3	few	TGTGCCAGCAGTGATAGCGGGGGGGCCGCAGATACGCAGTATTTT	CASSDSGGAADTQYF
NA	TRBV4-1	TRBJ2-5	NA	TGCGCCAGCAGCCAAGTCAGCACTTACCAAGAGACCCAGTACTTC	CASSQVSTYQETQYF
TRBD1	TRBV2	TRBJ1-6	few	TGTGCCAGCAGGGACAGGAGAGATAATTCACCCCTCCACTTT	CASRDRRDNSPLHF